Following are 18 T cell receptor beta chains from one sample sequenced in a study of T cells in Graves' hyperthyroidism and ophthalmopathy (dated by TCRdb to about 2019). Libraries were made using multiplex PCR. Reads for this sample came from an Illumina HiSeq 2000. TCR beta CDR3 regions were amplified from RNA transcripts. For the first round of RT-PCR on the TCR CDR3, the HTBI primer set was used together with the Qiagen OneStep RT-PCR kit. In-frame beta chains were kept once TCRdb had trimmed the public reads at Q25 with fastp and called clones with MiXCR. Identical CDR3 proteins give one entry, which carries the most common genes and DNA. The sample profile shows 500,000 to 600,000 distinct CDR3 sequences; under 60% of them were found once. The ten biggest clones cover around 19% of the sample. The sequenced material came from peripheral blood or thyroid tissue (not recorded which). These receptors all come from an adult woman with Graves' disease, either hyperthyroidism or ophthalmopathy (not recorded which).

J is TRBJ2-5 and V is TRBV4-1; the D gene is possibly TRBD1 (6 bases). There are 17 residues in the CDR3. The V and J ends lost 0 bases and 9 bases respectively, with 23 bases between them. Germline V gene lookup returns CDR1 MGHRA and CDR2 YSYEKL. This CDR3 is CASSQDFKDRFDQPQYF. CDR3 sequence (DNA): TGCGCCAGCAGCCAAGATTTCAAGGACAGATTCGATCAGCCCCAGTACTTC.

The chain couples TRBV6-1 to TRBJ2-7, with unresolved D. This CDR3 is 14 amino acids long. Germline lookup yields CDR1 MNHNS and CDR2 SASEGT. The germline V and J ends were trimmed by 4 bases and 3 bases, with 13 bases remaining between them. For the CDR3, the DNA is TGTGCCAGCAGTGCTGGCAGTCTAATCTACGAGCAGTACTTC. Protein: CASSAGSLIYEQYF.

This chain joins TRBV9 and TRBJ1-3; D is possibly TRBD1 (5 bases). CDR1 is SGDLS, CDR2 YYNGEE, per germline. The CDR3 has 12 residues. This chain's CDR3 is CARDARDHTIYF. The CDR3 coding sequence is TGTGCTAGAGACGCCAGGGACCACACCATATATTTT. Based on the CDR3 plus reference TRBV9 and TRBJ1-3, the full variable domain is DSGVTQTPKHLITATGQRVTLRCSPRSGDLSVYWYQQSLDQGLQFLIQYYNGEERAKGNILERFSAQQFPDLHSELNLSSLELGDSALYFCARDARDHTIYFGEGSWLTVV.

This clonotype was seen repeatedly, ten times or more. The J gene is TRBJ2-7, the V gene TRBV7-9; 10 positions match TRBD2. In germline, CDR1 is SEHNR, CDR2 FQNEAQ (reference sequence). V dropped 1 base and J dropped 0; count of bases not matched to a gene: 12. The CDR3 spans 19 residues. The CDR3 region is CASSLERRTSGNLSYEQYF. The CDR3 DNA reads as TGTGCCAGCAGCTTAGAGAGGAGGACTAGCGGAAACCTCTCCTACGAGCAGTACTTC.

In its sample, this clonotype was seen many times. This sequence joins TRBV7-2 and TRBJ2-7, with a possible D match to TRBD2 (6 bases). The CDR3 is 14 amino acids. V lost 7 bases and J lost 5, with 18 bases in between. CDR1 and CDR2 (germline): SGHTA, FQGNSA. Written as DNA, the CDR3 is TGTGCCAGCACCCGTTTGGGGACGGGAGACGAGCAGTACTTC. Its translation is CASTRLGTGDEQYF. The variable domain in full, completed from reference TRBV7-2 and TRBJ2-7, reads GAGVSQSPSNKVTEKGKDVELRCDPISGHTALYWYRQSLGQGLEFLIYFQGNSAPDKSGLPSDRFSAERTGGSVSTLTIQRTQQEDSAVYLCASTRLGTGDEQYFGPGTRLTVT.

This clonotype was detected many times. The CDR3, as DNA: TGTGCCAGCAGCGATACTGACCAGGGGGAGAGCACTGAAGCTTTCTTT. Residues: CASSDTDQGESTEAFF. The V and J genes are TRBV13 and TRBJ1-1; 7 bases align to TRBD1. The V gene end was trimmed by 5 bases and the J gene end by 4 bases; junction bases not matched to a gene: 13. This CDR3 has 16 amino acids. Per the germline V gene, CDR1 is PRHDT and CDR2 is FYEKMQ (reference sequence).

At least ten counts were recorded for this clonotype. The genes are TRBV15 and TRBJ2-7; maybe TRBD1 (6 bases). CDR1 LNHNV and CDR2 YYDKDF come from the germline V gene (reference sequence). Trimming pared 1 base from V and 7 bases from J, leaving 17 bases between. The CDR3 runs to 15 residues. CDR3 bases: TGTGCCACCAGCAGAGTACGGCAGGGGTTCGAGGAGCAGTACTTC. Protein: CATSRVRQGFEEQYF. Combining the CDR3 with reference TRBV15 and TRBJ2-7 gives the whole variable domain DAMVIQNPRYQVTQFGKPVTLSCSQTLNHNVMYWYQQKSSQAPKLLFHYYDKDFNNEADTPDNFQSRRPNTSFCFLDIRSPGLGDTAMYLCATSRVRQGFEEQYFGPGTRLTVT.

The chain uses TRBV11-2 and TRBJ2-6; D not resolved. V lost 3 bases, J lost 1 base, and 7 bases lay in between. The length of the CDR3 is 15 residues. Germline V lookup: CDR1 SGHAT, CDR2 FQNNGV. The DNA for the CDR3 is TGTGCCAGCAGCTTTCACCTTTCTGGGGCCAACGTCCTGACTTTC. This translates into CASSFHLSGANVLTF.

There are many counts of this clonotype. The chain combines TRBV4-1 with TRBJ1-1; 12 nucleotides line up with TRBD1. The CDR3 is 14 residues long. V was clipped by 4 bases and J by 8 bases; unmatched bases: 5. Germline V CDR1 and CDR2: MGHRA, YSYEKL. The CDR3 DNA reads as TGCGCCAGCAGCCGGGACAGGGGGCTAGGAGAAGCTTTCTTT. It translates to CASSRDRGLGEAFF.

As concerns this clonotype: The junction and the germline gene differ at one end; a read error may be behind it. The chain uses TRBV29-1 and TRBJ2-5, with D possibly TRBD2 on 6 matching bases. The germline V gene encodes CDR1 SQVTM and CDR2 ANQGSEA. CDR3 length: 12 amino acids. The CDR3: CSVGSGQGTQYF. The CDR3 nucleotides read TGCAGCGTTGGTAGCGGCCAAGGGACCCAGTACTTC.

V and J are TRBV28 and TRBJ2-7, with 12 bases fitting TRBD2. The CDR3 is 16 amino acids. The germline V gene has CDR1 MDHEN and CDR2 SYDVKM. J gave up 9 bases and V 4 bases, and 13 bases lay outside the gene matches. CDR3 coding DNA: TGTGCCAGCAGTTCGCTGACTAGCGGGAGTGGTTGGGTGCAGTACTTC. Protein product: CASSSLTSGSGWVQYF.

This rearrangement joins TRBV10-3 to TRBJ1-1; 9 nucleotides agree with TRBD1. The CDR3 runs 15 residues. CDR1 and CDR2 (germline): ENHRY, SYGVKD. V lost 5 bases and J lost 1; bases outside the gene matches: 5. Here the CDR3 DNA reads TGTGCCATCAGTACGGGACAGGGAGCGAACACTGAAGCTTTCTTT. It encodes CAISTGQGANTEAFF.

The chain uses TRBV9 and TRBJ2-5; unclear D gene. Trimming cost V 8 bases and J 2 bases, with 10 bases left between them. CDR1 and CDR2 from the germline V gene are SGDLS and YYNGEE. The CDR3 is 12 residues long. The CDR3 DNA sequence: TGTGCCAGTGAAGGGAAACAAGAGACCCAGTACTTC. As protein: CASEGKQETQYF.

This clonotype was seen only a few times. The rearrangement uses TRBV20-1 and TRBJ1-5, with a tentative D call TRBD1 (5 bases). The V and J ends lost 8 bases and 6 bases respectively, with 14 bases between them. Germline V gives CDR1 DFQATT, CDR2 SNEGSKA (reference sequence). The CDR3 is made up of 12 amino acids. The CDR3 protein is CSLFGGGQPQHF. CDR3 nucleotide sequence: TGCAGTTTGTTCGGCGGGGGTCAGCCCCAGCATTTT.

This clonotype was seen repeatedly, ten times or more. The chain uses TRBV5-8 and TRBJ1-1, with 10 positions matching TRBD1. The CDR3 covers 16 residues. The trim removed 4 bases at V and 3 bases at J, leaving 9 bases unmatched. Germline V CDR1 and CDR2: SGHTS, YDEGEE. The CDR3 protein is CASSDMRGTGDTEAFF. The CDR3 DNA reads as TGTGCCAGCAGCGACATGCGAGGGACAGGGGACACTGAAGCTTTCTTT.

This clonotype was detected many times. The chain uses TRBV6-1 and TRBJ1-5, with D unclear. This CDR3 is built from 12 residues. V was clipped by 2 bases and J by 14 bases, with 13 bases between them. Germline V gene sequence: CDR1 MNHNS, CDR2 SASEGT. CDR3 residues: CASSEPTSAEHF. For the CDR3, the DNA is TGTGCCAGCAGTGAACCAACATCAGCGGAGCATTTT.

The chain has TRBV20-1 and TRBJ2-6; 13 bases are shared with TRBD2. Germline V CDR1 and CDR2: DFQATT, SNEGSKA (reference sequence). The J segment lost 4 bases and the V segment lost 3 bases, leaving 3 bases of the junction unmatched. The CDR3 spans 16 residues. The CDR3 region is CSARTSGRYGANVLTF. The CDR3 region has the DNA TGCAGTGCTAGGACTAGCGGGAGGTACGGGGCCAACGTCCTGACTTTC.

At least ten counts were recorded for this clonotype. This chain connects TRBV4-1 to TRBJ1-5; no clear D. The CDR3 runs 13 residues. Germline V lookup: CDR1 MGHRA, CDR2 YSYEKL. V was trimmed by 1 base and J by 4 bases, leaving 5 bases between them. CDR3 sequence: CASSQAVNQPQHF. As DNA, the CDR3 is TGCGCCAGCAGCCAAGCCGTAAATCAGCCCCAGCATTTT.